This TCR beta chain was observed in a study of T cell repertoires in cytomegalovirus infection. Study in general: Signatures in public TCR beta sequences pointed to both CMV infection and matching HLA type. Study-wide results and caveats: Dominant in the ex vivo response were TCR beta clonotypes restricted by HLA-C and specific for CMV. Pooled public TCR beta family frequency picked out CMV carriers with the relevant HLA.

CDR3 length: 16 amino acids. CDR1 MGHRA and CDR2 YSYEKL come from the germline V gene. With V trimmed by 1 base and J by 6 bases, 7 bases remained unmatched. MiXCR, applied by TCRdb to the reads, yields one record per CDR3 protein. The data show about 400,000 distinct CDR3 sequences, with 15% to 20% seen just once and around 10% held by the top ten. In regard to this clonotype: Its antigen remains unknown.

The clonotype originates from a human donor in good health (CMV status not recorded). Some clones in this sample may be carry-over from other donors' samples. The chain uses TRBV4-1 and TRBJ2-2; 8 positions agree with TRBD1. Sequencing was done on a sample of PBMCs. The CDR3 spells CASSQVGQGASGELFF. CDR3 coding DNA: TGCGCCAGCAGCCAAGTAGGGCAGGGGGCTTCCGGGGAGCTGTTTTTT.